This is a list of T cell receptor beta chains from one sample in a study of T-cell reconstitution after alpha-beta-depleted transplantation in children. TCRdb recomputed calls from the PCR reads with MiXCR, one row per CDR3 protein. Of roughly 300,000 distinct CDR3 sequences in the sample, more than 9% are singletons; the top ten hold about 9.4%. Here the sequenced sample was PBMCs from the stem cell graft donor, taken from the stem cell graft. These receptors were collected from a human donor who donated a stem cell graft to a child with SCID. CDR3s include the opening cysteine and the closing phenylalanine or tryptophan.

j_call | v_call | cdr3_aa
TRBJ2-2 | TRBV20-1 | CSAYSGTGLSTGELFF
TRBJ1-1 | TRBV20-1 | CSAPRRGRTEAFF
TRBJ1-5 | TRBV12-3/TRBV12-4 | CASSQTVNNQPQHF
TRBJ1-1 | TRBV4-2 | CASSRGTGGFANTEAFF
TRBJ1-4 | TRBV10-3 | CAIRADGGVNEKLFF
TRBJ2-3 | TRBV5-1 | CASSFSGPGDTQYF
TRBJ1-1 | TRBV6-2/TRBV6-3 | CASSSGTTNTEAFF
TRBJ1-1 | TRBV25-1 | CASSAPVSVEAFF
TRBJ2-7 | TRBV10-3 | CAIRGTGGSHEQYF
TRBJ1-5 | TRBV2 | CASRDRKNQPQHF